One sample yielded the 30 T cell receptor beta chains listed below, sequenced in a study of cytomegalovirus exposure and HLA in healthy donors. Primers for the PCR totalled 60 Vbeta and 13 Jbeta. Profiled with immunoSEQ multiplex PCR; TCRdb holds only in-frame clones, not every one. The table shows about 120,000 clones, with 70% to 80% occurring only once. The specimen sequenced was PBMCs. These receptors were obtained from a young man in good health and CMV-seropositive.

This clone was seen only once. The chain recombines TRBV29-1 with TRBJ1-1; 9 bases are a match to TRBD1. This CDR3 is 12 amino acids long. Germline CDR1 and CDR2: SQVTM and ANQGSEA. J lost 3 bases, V lost 4 bases, and 0 bases had no gene match. Here the CDR3 reads CSVGTGDTEAFF. The CDR3 DNA reads TGCAGCGTTGGGACAGGGGACACTGAAGCTTTCTTT.

The CDR3: CASSSGTSGRRSRCEQYF. DNA for the CDR3: TGTGCCAGCAGCTCCGGGACTAGCGGGAGGAGGTCCCGCTGCGAGCAGTACTTC. J is TRBJ2-7 and V is TRBV12-1; TRBD2, the table's D call, lacks a check against the DNA. TRBV12-1 is designated a pseudogene. The CDR3 totals 18 residues.

This chain connects TRBV6-6 to TRBJ1-2; TRBD1 is a possible D gene (6 bases). The CDR3 consists of 14 residues. The V gene's germline CDR1 is MNHNY and CDR2 SVGAGI (reference sequence). V was cut by 1 base and J by 8 bases, with 14 bases left in between. CDR3 amino acids: CASSYFGRGGGYTF. CDR3 DNA: TGTGCCAGCAGTTACTTTGGCAGGGGTGGAGGCTACACCTTC.

V gene TRBV7-8 combines with J gene TRBJ2-7; tentative D call: TRBD1 (5 bases). The CDR3 contains 14 residues. Trimming stripped 2 bases from V and 7 bases from J, with 15 bases between. In germline, CDR1 is SGHVS, CDR2 FQNEAQ. The CDR3 nucleotides read TGTGCCAGCAGCTTATCAAACAGGTGGGGAGAGCAGTACTTC. This gives the protein CASSLSNRWGEQYF.

The chain employs TRBV18 and TRBJ2-7; a possible D gene is TRBD2 (7 bases). The CDR3 extends over 14 amino acids. Germline V CDR1 and CDR2: KGHSH, LQKENI. The V end lost 8 bases, the J end lost 2 bases, and 16 bases lay between the germline ends. The CDR3 DNA is TGTGCCAGCGCAGAGGGGGGGAATGCCTACGAGCAGTACTTC. It is translated as CASAEGGNAYEQYF. Variable domain in full (rest from reference TRBV18 and TRBJ2-7): NAGVMQNPRHLVRRRGQEARLRCSPMKGHSHVYWYRQLPEEGLKFMVYLQKENIIDESGMPKERFSAEFPKEGPSILRIQQVVRGDSAAYFCASAEGGNAYEQYFGPGTRLTVT.

This rearrangement joins TRBV4-1 to TRBJ2-1; a weak D match, TRBD2 (6 bases). Germline loops: CDR1 MGHRA, CDR2 YSYEKL. V was cut by 3 bases and J by 1 base, with 10 bases left in between. The CDR3 sequence is 15 residues long. The CDR3 nucleotides read TGCGCCAGCAGCCAGGGACTTCCGTCCTACAATGAGCAGTTCTTC. It translates to CASSQGLPSYNEQFF.

This chain joins TRBV30 and TRBJ2-3, with D possibly matching TRBD2 (5 bases). Germline V lookup: CDR1 GTSNPN, CDR2 SVGIG (reference sequence). V lost 3 bases and J 3 bases, leaving 10 bases between the germline ends. This CDR3 is 13 amino acids long. CDR3 residues: CAWRAPGTDTQYF. Written as DNA, the CDR3 is TGTGCCTGGAGAGCTCCGGGAACAGATACGCAGTATTTT.

The chain recombines TRBV7-6 with TRBJ1-5; D gene unclear. Germline lookup yields CDR1 SGHVS and CDR2 FNYEAQ. CDR3 length: 14 residues. V lost 1 base, J lost 9 bases, and 13 bases lay in between. The CDR3 coding sequence is TGTGCCAGCAGCTTAGATCAGGATGAAGGGCCCCAGCATTTT. Translated: CASSLDQDEGPQHF.

The CDR3, as DNA: TGTGCCAGCAGCCCGAAAAGGACAGGTAGGAACACTGAAGCTTTCTTT. As protein: CASSPKRTGRNTEAFF. This sequence joins TRBV7-8 and TRBJ1-1, with 7 bases fitting TRBD1. There are 16 residues in the CDR3. Germline CDR1 is SGHVS and CDR2 is FQNEAQ. V shed 5 bases, J shed 1 base, and the junction held 10 bases outside the gene matches. Using reference TRBV7-8 and TRBJ1-1 for the parts outside the CDR3, the full variable domain is GAGVSQSPRYKVAKRGQDVALRCDPISGHVSLFWYQQALGQGPEFLTYFQNEAQLDKSGLPSDRFFAERPEGSVSTLKIQRTQQEDSAVYLCASSPKRTGRNTEAFFGQGTRLTVV.

Details on this clone: An end of the junction differs from the germline gene, which may be a read error. This chain connects TRBV7-9 to TRBJ1-2, with D possibly being TRBD1 (5 bases). The CDR3 is made up of 16 amino acids. The germline V gene has CDR1 SEHNR and CDR2 FQNEAQ (reference sequence). The CDR3 DNA reads as TGTTCCAGCAGCTTAAGGGGTACCAGGGAGGTTGTTGGCTACACCTTC. This translates into CSSSLRGTREVVGYTF.

V is TRBV29-1 and J is TRBJ2-1; D not resolved. This CDR3 region has 10 residues. Germline values: CDR1 SQVTM, CDR2 ANQGSEA. The V end was cut by 4 bases, the J end by 12 bases, with 10 bases between. The chain's CDR3 is CSVGADMQFF. The CDR3, as DNA: TGCAGCGTTGGTGCAGACATGCAGTTCTTC.

The chain employs TRBV28 and TRBJ1-1; D ambiguous. Germline V gene data show CDR1 as MDHEN and CDR2 as SYDVKM. Between the trimmed V and J ends, which lost 7 bases and 5 bases, there was a span of 11 bases. The CDR3 is made up of 12 amino acids. Here the CDR3 DNA reads TGTGCCAGCACCCAGTCGGGGACTGAAGCTTTCTTT. It specifies CASTQSGTEAFF.

This rearrangement joins TRBV28 to TRBJ2-7; D gene uncertain. Germline lookup yields CDR1 MDHEN and CDR2 SYDVKM. The CDR3 runs 14 residues. Trimming took 2 bases from V and 4 from J, leaving 12 bases between them. The CDR3 loop reads CASSLTGSRYEQYF. The CDR3 DNA sequence: TGTGCCAGCAGTTTAACCGGGTCCCGGTACGAGCAGTACTTC. Supplemented by reference TRBV28 and TRBJ2-7, the full variable domain reads DVKVTQSSRYLVKRTGEKVFLECVQDMDHENMFWYRQDPGLGLRLIYFSYDVKMKEKGDIPEGYSVSREKKERFSLILESASTNQTSMYLCASSLTGSRYEQYFGPGTRLTVT.

The chain has TRBV7-6 and TRBJ2-3; perhaps TRBD1 as D (5 bases). This CDR3 is 13 amino acids long. The ends were cut back, 3 bases at V and 4 bases at J, with 8 bases in the middle. Germline V gives CDR1 SGHVS, CDR2 FNYEAQ. CDR3: CASSLQGPDTQYF. The CDR3 region has the DNA TGTGCCAGCAGCTTGCAGGGTCCAGATACGCAGTATTTT.

The chain couples TRBV4-1 to TRBJ2-1; D uncertain. CDR1 and CDR2 from the germline V gene are MGHRA and YSYEKL. Trimming left V 3 bases short and J 5 bases short, with 14 bases between. The CDR3 runs to 15 residues. The CDR3 sequence: CASSHLFRQHNEQFF. The CDR3 DNA reads as TGCGCCAGCAGCCATTTATTTCGACAACACAATGAGCAGTTCTTC.

The chain couples TRBV28 to TRBJ1-4; 7 bases agree with TRBD1. The length of the CDR3 is 14 residues. Losses at the gene ends were 4 bases for V and 7 bases for J; bases not matched to a gene: 6. Per the germline V gene, CDR1 is MDHEN and CDR2 is SYDVKM. The CDR3 sequence: CASSSTGDSEKLFF. The CDR3 DNA sequence: TGTGCCAGCAGTTCTACAGGGGACAGTGAAAAACTGTTTTTT. Supplemented by reference TRBV28 and TRBJ1-4, the full variable domain reads DVKVTQSSRYLVKRTGEKVFLECVQDMDHENMFWYRQDPGLGLRLIYFSYDVKMKEKGDIPEGYSVSREKKERFSLILESASTNQTSMYLCASSSTGDSEKLFFGSGTQLSVL.

With respect to this clone: The sample carries other DNA sequences with the same CDR3. The chain is built from TRBV19 and TRBJ1-2, with D perhaps TRBD1 (5 bases). The CDR3 has 13 amino acids. The germline CDR1 and CDR2 sequences are LNHDA and SQIVND (reference sequence). V gave up 5 bases and J gave up 4 bases, with 11 bases separating them. This chain's CDR3 is CASSLRGSYGYTF. Here the CDR3 DNA reads TGTGCCAGTAGTTTAAGGGGAAGCTATGGCTACACCTTC.

The chain carries TRBV11-2 and TRBJ2-7, with a weak D call TRBD2 (6 bases). Trimming took off 5 bases at V and 3 bases at J, with 14 bases between the two ends. Germline CDR1 reads SGHAT; CDR2 reads FQNNGV. There are 14 residues in the CDR3. CDR3 in amino acids: CASSKTRLVYEQYF. The CDR3 DNA reads as TGTGCCAGCAGCAAGACTAGACTCGTCTACGAGCAGTACTTC.

V is TRBV12-5 and J is TRBJ2-5; D might be TRBD2 (6 bases). Trimming left V 7 bases short and J 9 bases short, with 18 bases between. Germline CDR1 and CDR2: LGHNT and FRNRAP. The CDR3 totals 13 residues. The CDR3: CASALGGDRAQYF. The CDR3 nucleotides read TGTGCTAGTGCCTTGGGGGGTGATAGGGCCCAGTACTTC. The whole variable domain, filled in from reference TRBV12-5 and TRBJ2-5, reads DARVTQTPRHKVTEMGQEVTMRCQPILGHNTVFWYRQTMMQGLELLAYFRNRAPLDDSGMPKDRFSAEMPDATLATLKIQPSEPRDSAVYFCASALGGDRAQYFGPGTRLLVL.

The chain couples TRBV9 to TRBJ2-3; the match to TRBD2 covers 11 bases. V lost 2 bases and J lost 5; bases outside the gene matches: 10. The CDR3 consists of 17 residues. Germline V gene data show CDR1 as SGDLS and CDR2 as YYNGEE. The CDR3 region has the DNA TGTGCCAGCAGCGTCTATAGCGGGGGGGCCGGTAGAGATACGCAGTATTTT. Its protein product is CASSVYSGGAGRDTQYF.

The chain joins TRBV9 to TRBJ2-3, with TRBD2 identical over 10 bases. In germline, CDR1 is SGDLS, CDR2 YYNGEE. CDR3 length: 20 residues. The J segment lost 2 bases and the V segment lost 0 bases, leaving 15 bases of the junction unmatched. The chain's CDR3 is CASSVAASGRGARYTDTQYF. CDR3 sequence (DNA): TGTGCCAGCAGCGTAGCGGCTAGCGGGAGAGGGGCCCGGTACACAGATACGCAGTATTTT.

The V and J genes are TRBV7-6 and TRBJ1-2, with a tentative D call TRBD1 (5 bases). Germline V gene sequence: CDR1 SGHVS, CDR2 FNYEAQ. V lost 5 bases and J 8 bases, leaving 24 bases between the germline ends. There are 16 residues in the CDR3. The CDR3 DNA follows: TGTGCCAGCAGCCCCCGTACAATCGACTGGGGCTTCGGCTACACCTTC. Encoded protein: CASSPRTIDWGFGYTF.

This chain links TRBV5-6 with TRBJ2-1; 8 bases map to TRBD2. Germline V gene data show CDR1 as SGHDT and CDR2 as YYEEEE. J lost 8 bases, V lost 2 bases, and 15 bases had no gene match. The CDR3 length is 17 residues. CDR3 nucleotides: TGTGCCAGCAGCTTTGGGCCAGCGGGAGTATCGTTGTATGAGCAGTTCTTC. This gives the protein CASSFGPAGVSLYEQFF.

This clone came up a few times. The rearrangement uses TRBV28 and TRBJ2-7; possibly TRBD2 for D (5 bases). This CDR3 region has 13 residues. V lost 4 bases and J lost 6, with 13 bases in between. Per germline, CDR1 MDHEN and CDR2 SYDVKM. CDR3 amino acids: CASSSALGAEQYF. The CDR3, as DNA: TGTGCCAGCAGTTCTGCACTAGGTGCCGAGCAGTACTTC.

The chain employs TRBV4-3 and TRBJ2-2; TRBD2 matches 11 bases. Per germline, CDR1 LGHNA and CDR2 YSLEER. This CDR3 is 17 amino acids long. V dropped 2 bases and J dropped 3; count of bases not matched to a gene: 5. CDR3 loop: CASSQLTSGGYTGELFF. In DNA form, the CDR3 reads TGCGCCAGCAGCCAACTTACTAGCGGGGGTTACACCGGGGAGCTGTTTTTT.

The chain carries TRBV14 and TRBJ1-6, with D unresolved. Trimming pared 7 bases from V and 5 bases from J, leaving 9 bases between. The CDR3 loop spans 13 amino acids. Germline V CDR1 and CDR2: SGHDN, FVKESK. Here the CDR3 reads CASNSGNNSPLHF. In DNA form, the CDR3 reads TGTGCCAGCAACAGCGGAAATAATTCACCCCTCCACTTT.

V gene TRBV7-2 combines with J gene TRBJ2-5, with D perhaps matching TRBD2 (8 bases). The CDR3 contains 15 residues. Germline assignment: CDR1 SGHTA and CDR2 FQGNSA. V was shortened by 5 bases and J by 6 bases, with 19 bases between the two germline ends. CDR3 in amino acids: CASSPGLVRGKTQYF. The DNA of the CDR3 is TGTGCCAGCAGCCCGGGACTAGTCAGGGGGAAGACCCAGTACTTC. The entire variable domain, with the rest obtained from reference TRBV7-2 and TRBJ2-5, is as follows: GAGVSQSPSNKVTEKGKDVELRCDPISGHTALYWYRQSLGQGLEFLIYFQGNSAPDKSGLPSDRFSAERTGGSVSTLTIQRTQQEDSAVYLCASSPGLVRGKTQYFGPGTRLLVL.

This chain links TRBV30 with TRBJ2-1; 11 bases align to TRBD2. Trimming at V came to 3 bases and at J to 2 bases, leaving 6 bases not matched to a gene. The CDR3 runs to 16 residues. In germline, CDR1 is GTSNPN, CDR2 SVGIG (reference sequence). CDR3: CAWRGGTSGTYNEQFF. The CDR3 DNA follows: TGTGCCTGGAGGGGGGGGACTAGCGGCACCTACAATGAGCAGTTCTTC.

V is TRBV2 and J is TRBJ1-6; 9 bases align to TRBD1. CDR1 is SNHLY and CDR2 is FYNNEI in the germline V gene. The junction had 6 bases not matched to a gene; V was cut back by 6 bases and J by 0 bases. The CDR3 has 17 residues. The CDR3 loop is CASRDPGQGSYNSPLHF. CDR3 DNA: TGTGCCAGCAGAGATCCGGGACAGGGCTCCTATAATTCACCCCTCCACTTT.

This clone occurred a few times. The chain joins TRBV7-9 to TRBJ2-7, with a weak D call TRBD1 (6 bases). V lost 11 bases, J lost 7 bases, and 15 bases lay in between. The CDR3 sequence is 11 residues long. Germline V CDR1 and CDR2: SEHNR, FQNEAQ (reference sequence). The CDR3 loop is CACSGAGEQYF. The CDR3, as DNA: TGTGCCTGCTCAGGGGCCGGGGAGCAGTACTTC.